The 10 T cell receptor beta chains reported below all come from one sample, sequenced in a study of PD-1 blockade in classical Hodgkin lymphoma. TCRdb's table, derived via immunoSEQ multiplex PCR, lists solely in-frame clones and lacks some. The table lists 30,000 to 40,000 clones, roughly 90% of them singletons. The sample's time point: cycle 4 day 1 (C4D1), after six to seven weeks of nivolumab. Every patient had relapsed following autologous stem cell transplantation, and cohorts differed in brentuximab vedotin exposure. Magnetic negative selection was used to purify CD4+ T cells from thawed PBMCs. Material: CD4+ T cells from blood, obtained before the fourth cycle of nivolumab. The source is a human donor with classical Hodgkin lymphoma.

This chain links TRBV11-3 with TRBJ2-2; 8 nucleotides agree with TRBD1. Germline CDR1 and CDR2: SGHNT and YENEEA. Trimming removed 5 bases from V and 7 bases from J; junction bases left unmatched: 9. The CDR3 is made up of 15 amino acids. CDR3 region: CASSDRRGQVGELFF. As DNA, the CDR3 is TGTGCCAGCAGCGACCGCAGGGGGCAGGTCGGGGAGCTGTTTTTT.

The rearrangement uses TRBV30 and TRBJ1-5; D ambiguous. Germline V CDR1 and CDR2: GTSNPN, SVGIG (reference sequence). The germline V and J ends were trimmed by 2 bases and 4 bases, with 15 bases remaining between them. This CDR3 is built from 15 residues. CDR3 amino acids: CAWSRPGSFNQPQHF. The CDR3 nucleotides are TGTGCCTGGAGTCGCCCGGGCAGCTTTAATCAGCCCCAGCATTTT.

The gene calls are TRBV6-1 and TRBJ1-1, with no clear D. CDR1 and CDR2 (germline): MNHNS, SASEGT. CDR3 length: 12 amino acids. Trimming shortened V by 6 bases and J by 0 bases, and 5 bases separated the two germline ends. CDR3 residues: CASSRVNTEAFF. In DNA, the CDR3 is TGTGCCAGCAGCAGAGTGAACACTGAAGCTTTCTTT.

The V and J genes are TRBV10-3 and TRBJ1-2; TRBD1 agrees at 8 bases. V lost 0 bases and J lost 7; bases outside the gene matches: 10. Per germline, CDR1 ENHRY and CDR2 SYGVKD. The CDR3 totals 16 residues. The CDR3 here is CAISESGDRGRGGYTF. The CDR3 DNA reads as TGTGCCATCAGTGAGTCGGGTGACAGGGGCCGGGGTGGCTACACCTTC.

The chain has TRBV5-1 and TRBJ1-6, with D possibly being TRBD1 (6 bases). Germline V CDR1 and CDR2: SGHRS, YFSETQ. V was cut by 5 bases and J by 7 bases, with 13 bases left in between. The CDR3 is 14 amino acids. The CDR3 loop is CASSPRTANSPLHF. Written as DNA, the CDR3 is TGCGCCAGCAGTCCACGGACAGCAAATTCACCCCTCCACTTT.

This clone showed up just once. V and J are TRBV5-1 and TRBJ2-7, with D perhaps TRBD2 (5 bases). Germline CDR1 is SGHRS and CDR2 is YFSETQ. The CDR3 contains 14 residues. V dropped 3 bases and J dropped 1 base, with 11 bases sitting between them. DNA for the CDR3: TGCGCCAGCAGCTGGGCGGGCGGGTCCTACGAGCAGTACTTC. Translating it yields CASSWAGGSYEQYF.

Concerning this clone itself: Distinct nucleotide sequences in the sample also encode this CDR3. This chain links TRBV6-5 with TRBJ2-7; perhaps D is TRBD1 or TRBD2 (5 bases each). Germline CDR1 reads MNHEY; CDR2 reads SVGAGI. The CDR3 extends over 11 amino acids. Trimming cost V 6 bases and J 7 bases, with 10 bases left between them. The CDR3 DNA follows: TGTGCCAGCAGGAGGGGTGCGGAGCAGTACTTC. Amino acids: CASRRGAEQYF.

This sequence joins TRBV5-1 and TRBJ1-5; D is unclear. Between the trimmed V and J ends, which lost 0 bases and 6 bases, there was a span of 7 bases. Per germline, CDR1 SGHRS and CDR2 YFSETQ. This CDR3 has 13 residues. This chain's CDR3 is CASSLVGSQPQHF. Here the CDR3 DNA reads TGCGCCAGCAGCTTGGTTGGGTCTCAGCCCCAGCATTTT.

The rearrangement uses TRBV5-1 and TRBJ2-7, with 7 bases that match TRBD1. Germline-derived CDR1 and CDR2 are SGHRS and YFSETQ. The CDR3 runs 15 residues. V trimming: 3 bases; J trimming: 5 bases; junction bases outside the gene matches: 11. CDR3 nucleotide sequence: TGCGCCAGCAGCTCCCGACAGGGTGGTACCCACGAGCAGTACTTC. Its translation is CASSSRQGGTHEQYF.

The CDR3 protein is CATSSTGAKNEKLFF. The CDR3 DNA reads as TGTGCCACCAGCAGTACAGGGGCTAAGAATGAAAAACTGTTTTTT. The V gene is TRBV15, the J gene TRBJ1-4, with 7 bases lining up with TRBD1. The CDR3 is 15 amino acids. Germline assignment: CDR1 LNHNV and CDR2 YYDKDF (reference sequence). The J segment lost 5 bases and the V segment lost 3 bases, leaving 6 bases of the junction unmatched. Drawing the rest from reference TRBV15 and TRBJ1-4, the complete variable domain is DAMVIQNPRYQVTQFGKPVTLSCSQTLNHNVMYWYQQKSSQAPKLLFHYYDKDFNNEADTPDNFQSRRPNTSFCFLDIRSPGLGDTAMYLCATSSTGAKNEKLFFGSGTQLSVL.